Listed below are T cell receptor beta chains from one sample, sequenced in a study of shared clonotypes between healthy human individuals. The data were produced by immunoSEQ multiplex PCR, yet TCRdb's version contains in-frame clones alone and is incomplete. The repertoire holds fewer than 550,000 clones, with roughly 85% as singletons. Source material: PBMCs. The receptor source for this set is a woman aged 40 to 50 in good health. Some clones in this sample may be carry-over from other donors' samples. CDR3s include the opening cysteine and the closing phenylalanine or tryptophan. D genes are given only for firm matches. Where a row states a size, it is once, few, many or the class of an expanded clone; other rows omit it.

v_call,d_call,j_call,clone_size,cdr3_nt,cdr3_aa
TRBV30,TRBD1,TRBJ1-1,few,TGTGCCTGGTGGAGATTCAGGGGGACTGAAGCTTTCTTT,CAWWRFRGTEAFF
TRBV7-9,TRBD1,TRBJ2-3,.,TGTGCCAGCAGCAAACCGGGACAGGTTGATGATACGCAGTATTTT,CASSKPGQVDDTQYF
TRBV4-1,TRBD2,TRBJ2-7,.,TGCGCCAGCAGCCGGCTAGCGGATACCTACGAGCAGTACTTC,CASSRLADTYEQYF
TRBV2,.,TRBJ1-1,few,TGTGCCAGCAGTGGCGTCCGGTCCCTGGGGACTGAAGCTTTCTTT,CASSGVRSLGTEAFF
TRBV6-5,TRBD1,TRBJ2-3,few,TGTGCCAGCAGTTACTCGACAGGGACAGTGTATACGCAGTATTTT,CASSYSTGTVYTQYF
TRBV11-2,TRBD2,TRBJ2-7,.,TGTGCCAGCAGCCAGGGACTAGCGGCCACCTACGAGCAGTACTTC,CASSQGLAATYEQYF
TRBV19,.,TRBJ1-1,.,TGTGCCAGTAGCACCATTATTCGGGACACTGAAGCTTTCTTT,CASSTIIRDTEAFF
TRBV30,.,TRBJ2-1,.,TGTGCCTGGAGTGTCGGGACATCCAACAATGAGCAGTTCTTC,CAWSVGTSNNEQFF
TRBV5-1,.,TRBJ2-2,.,TGCGCCAGCAGCCAGGGGGGTAACGCGAACACCGGGGAGCTGTTTTTT,CASSQGGNANTGELFF
TRBV7-9,TRBD1,TRBJ2-7,.,TGTGCCAGCAGCTACTACCGGGACAGAGCCTACGAGCAGTACTTC,CASSYYRDRAYEQYF
TRBV30,.,TRBJ1-2,few,TGTGCCTGGAGTGCCCAACCGGGGGAAGGCTACACCTTC,CAWSAQPGEGYTF
TRBV30,.,TRBJ2-2,.,TGTGCCTGCCCGGGGGACAGAAACACCGGGGAGCTGTTTTTT,CACPGDRNTGELFF
TRBV6-5,.,TRBJ2-5,once,TGTGCCAGCAGACCCACAGGGCGGGAGACCCAGTACTTC,CASRPTGRETQYF
TRBV5-4,.,TRBJ2-5,.,TGTGCCAGCAGCTCCGGAGTAGCGGCCGATCAAGAGACCCAGTACTTC,CASSSGVAADQETQYF
TRBV4-1,.,TRBJ2-1,once,TGCGCCAGCAGCCATGGCAGCGGAAGCTCCTACAATGAGCAGTTCTTC,CASSHGSGSSYNEQFF
TRBV7-3,.,TRBJ2-1,.,TGTGCCAGCAGCTTACTCGGCGGCAATGAGCAGTTCTTC,CASSLLGGNEQFF
TRBV9,.,TRBJ2-1,.,TGTGCCAGCAGCGTATCCATAAGCTCCTACAATGAGCAGTTCTTC,CASSVSISSYNEQFF